A selection of T cell receptor beta chains follows, all from one sample in a study of T cell responses to AZD1222 COVID-19 vaccine. This table comes from immunoSEQ multiplex PCR, and its TCRdb copy is limited to in-frame clones, with some not included. The sample yields some 130,000 clones, 84% seen once. The sequenced sample was peripheral blood, obtained on day 0 of AZD1222 vaccination. Receptors originate from an adult in good health. Each CDR3 is given with its conserved first and last residue. Each record gives: J gene, clone size, D gene, V gene, CDR3 protein, CDR3 DNA. A D gene is named only where the DNA matches it firmly. Size is omitted from some rows. Given values are once, few, many or a class for expanded clones.

TRBJ2-3 - - TRBV27 CASRREGSRYADTQYF TGTGCCAGCAGAAGAGAGGGGTCCCGTTATGCAGATACGCAGTATTTT
TRBJ2-2 - TRBD2 TRBV7-3 CASSRGGVDTGELFF TGTGCCAGCAGTCGGGGAGGGGTGGACACCGGGGAGCTGTTTTTT
TRBJ1-2 - - TRBV6-4 CASSPTDSNYGYTF TGTGCCAGCAGCCCTACCGACAGTAACTATGGCTACACCTTC
TRBJ1-1 few - TRBV28 CASSRTLEAFF TGTGCCAGCAGTCGGACACTTGAAGCTTTCTTT
TRBJ2-7 - - TRBV12-3/TRBV12-4 CASSFLYEQYF TGTGCCAGCAGTTTCCTCTACGAGCAGTACTTC
TRBJ1-1 few TRBD1 TRBV3-1/TRBV3-2 CASSLQGASTEAFF TGTGCCAGCAGCCTACAGGGGGCTTCAACTGAAGCTTTCTTT
TRBJ1-1 - - TRBV19 CASSPGRVNTEAFF TGTGCCAGTAGTCCGGGCAGGGTGAACACTGAAGCTTTCTTT
TRBJ1-3 - - TRBV6-5 CASRELGSSGNTIYF TGTGCCAGCCGGGAGCTGGGATCTTCTGGAAACACCATATATTTT
TRBJ1-4 - TRBD1 TRBV28 CASWTGPYEKLFF TGTGCCAGCTGGACAGGGCCCTATGAAAAACTGTTTTTT
TRBJ1-6 - - TRBV19 CASSVRTDRNSPLHF TGTGCCAGTAGTGTAAGGACAGATCGTAATTCACCCCTCCACTTT
TRBJ2-1 - TRBD1 TRBV24-1 CATSDSGTVMDEQFF TGTGCCACCAGTGATTCCGGGACAGTAATGGATGAGCAGTTCTTC
TRBJ1-1 - TRBD1 TRBV18 CASSQIGTGNTEAFF TGTGCCAGCTCACAAATTGGGACAGGGAACACTGAAGCTTTCTTT
TRBJ2-7 - - TRBV5-1 CASSFGQSEQYF TGCGCCAGCAGCTTTGGACAGAGCGAGCAGTACTTC
TRBJ1-1 few TRBD1 TRBV25-1 CASSQPSGGAVNTEAFF TGTGCCAGCTCTCAACCCTCAGGGGGGGCCGTGAACACTGAAGCTTTCTTT
TRBJ2-5 - TRBD2 TRBV7-3 CASSPLAGGLETQYF TGTGCCAGCAGCCCACTAGCGGGGGGGTTAGAGACCCAGTACTTC
TRBJ1-1 - - TRBV5-1 CASSLGSDHTEAFF TGCGCCAGCAGCTTGGGGTCGGACCACACTGAAGCTTTCTTT
TRBJ2-2 - - TRBV5-6 CASSPLHTNTGELFF TGTGCCAGCAGCCCACTCCACACGAACACCGGGGAGCTGTTTTTT
TRBJ1-1 few - TRBV14 CASSQDFRGVGMNTEAFF TGTGCCAGCAGCCAAGATTTCCGGGGGGTCGGGATGAACACTGAAGCTTTCTTT
TRBJ2-7 few - TRBV29-1 CSVEKGNDEQYF TGCAGCGTTGAGAAGGGAAACGACGAGCAGTACTTC
TRBJ1-6 - - TRBV28 CASSPVWDGLNSPLHF TGTGCCAGCAGCCCTGTATGGGACGGCCTTAATTCACCCCTCCACTTT
TRBJ1-2 - TRBD1 TRBV6-5 CASSYGGQGANYGYTF TGTGCCAGCAGTTACGGCGGGCAGGGGGCTAACTATGGCTACACCTTC
TRBJ2-7 - - TRBV7-9 CASSFSGDKDYEQYF TGTGCCAGCAGCTTTTCCGGTGACAAGGATTACGAGCAGTACTTC
TRBJ1-5 - - TRBV5-6 CASSLRGMSNQPQHF TGTGCCAGCAGCTTGAGGGGGATGTCAAATCAGCCCCAGCATTTT
TRBJ1-5 - - TRBV6-1 CASSEVGSNQPQHF TGTGCCAGCAGTGAAGTGGGATCGAATCAGCCCCAGCATTTT
TRBJ2-5 - - TRBV19 CASSISGLETQYF TGTGCCAGTAGTATAAGCGGGCTGGAGACCCAGTACTTC
TRBJ1-3 - - TRBV30 CAWGGVLSGNTIYF TGTGCCTGGGGTGGGGTCCTTTCTGGAAACACCATATATTTT
TRBJ2-7 - - TRBV10-2 CASRPGLTGLYEQYF TGCGCCAGCAGACCCGGACTAACCGGGCTTTACGAGCAGTACTTC
TRBJ2-7 few - TRBV2 CASLDVVTSEQYF TGTGCCAGCCTGGATGTAGTAACGAGCGAGCAGTACTTC
TRBJ1-2 - TRBD1 TRBV2 CASSFQGVLNYGYTF TGTGCCAGCAGCTTCCAGGGGGTACTTAACTATGGCTACACCTTC
TRBJ1-2 - TRBD1 TRBV4-1 CASSQVEQGAFPPVDYTF TGCGCCAGCAGCCAAGTTGAACAGGGGGCCTTCCCCCCGGTCGACTACACCTTC
TRBJ2-7 - TRBD2 TRBV18 CASSPPWDYSYEQYF TGTGCCAGCTCACCACCGTGGGACTACTCCTACGAGCAGTACTTC
TRBJ2-5 - TRBD1 TRBV24-1 CATSEPPGGPTQETQYF TGTGCCACCAGTGAGCCCCCAGGGGGCCCAACACAAGAGACCCAGTACTTC